Listed below are T cell receptor beta chains from one sample, sequenced in a study of blood T cell repertoires in COVID-19. Assay: immunoSEQ multiplex PCR; the TCRdb copy retains only in-frame clones and omits some. The data show about 120,000 clones, around two thirds seen once. Sequencing was done on a sample of peripheral blood. The receptors come from a woman in her seventies with acute or convalescent COVID-19. CDR3s include the opening cysteine and the closing phenylalanine or tryptophan. Fields, in order: J gene, D gene, V gene, CDR3 protein. The D gene is left open where the match is weak.

j_gene: TRBJ1-1
d_gene: -
v_gene: TRBV6-5
CDR3aa: CASSLPGLMNTEAFF

j_gene: TRBJ1-5
d_gene: TRBD1
v_gene: TRBV11-2
CDR3aa: CASSQYRGKDQPQHF

j_gene: TRBJ2-5
d_gene: TRBD1
v_gene: TRBV19
CDR3aa: CASSKGQGETQYF

j_gene: TRBJ2-5
d_gene: TRBD2
v_gene: TRBV5-8
CDR3aa: CASSRWGGTQYF

j_gene: TRBJ2-3
d_gene: -
v_gene: TRBV6-5
CDR3aa: CASSYGPGEKTDTQYF

j_gene: TRBJ2-1
d_gene: -
v_gene: TRBV4-2
CDR3aa: CASSQTASYNEQFF

j_gene: TRBJ1-2
d_gene: -
v_gene: TRBV28
CDR3aa: CASSPGQPHYGYTF

j_gene: TRBJ2-7
d_gene: -
v_gene: TRBV5-1
CDR3aa: CASSLGDTGRAEYF

j_gene: TRBJ2-7
d_gene: -
v_gene: TRBV9
CDR3aa: CASSVGSLTYEQYF

j_gene: TRBJ2-7
d_gene: TRBD2
v_gene: TRBV27
CDR3aa: CASSFLAGGLSHEQYF

j_gene: TRBJ1-4
d_gene: -
v_gene: TRBV6-5
CDR3aa: CASSYHGKLFF

j_gene: TRBJ1-5
d_gene: TRBD1
v_gene: TRBV10-3
CDR3aa: CAVGTGDYSNQPQHF

j_gene: TRBJ2-7
d_gene: -
v_gene: TRBV28
CDR3aa: CASDSTETYEQYF

j_gene: TRBJ2-1
d_gene: -
v_gene: TRBV9
CDR3aa: CASSVGGRRGNEQFF

j_gene: TRBJ2-1
d_gene: TRBD2
v_gene: TRBV10-3
CDR3aa: CAISSTGGLAGDNEQFF

j_gene: TRBJ2-1
d_gene: TRBD2
v_gene: TRBV10-2
CDR3aa: CASSEGMGSGISNEQFF

j_gene: TRBJ2-7
d_gene: TRBD2
v_gene: TRBV7-6
CDR3aa: CASSTSIGLASTYEQYF

j_gene: TRBJ2-1
d_gene: TRBD2
v_gene: TRBV28
CDR3aa: CASSETSGRGNEQFF

j_gene: TRBJ1-1
d_gene: -
v_gene: TRBV4-2
CDR3aa: CASSQEMGWVNTEAFF

j_gene: TRBJ2-5
d_gene: -
v_gene: TRBV20-1
CDR3aa: CSASFSKNQETQYF

j_gene: TRBJ1-2
d_gene: -
v_gene: TRBV7-2
CDR3aa: CASSSYRTRTDGYTF

j_gene: TRBJ1-2
d_gene: -
v_gene: TRBV27
CDR3aa: CASSSGMWHGYTF

j_gene: TRBJ2-7
d_gene: -
v_gene: TRBV28
CDR3aa: CASSRPRSIVAGQYF

j_gene: TRBJ2-1
d_gene: -
v_gene: TRBV4-1
CDR3aa: CASSQGGVGGSEQFF

j_gene: TRBJ2-2
d_gene: TRBD2
v_gene: TRBV18
CDR3aa: CASYPLAGNTGELFF

j_gene: TRBJ1-1
d_gene: -
v_gene: TRBV27
CDR3aa: CASRPSGETEAFF

j_gene: TRBJ2-5
d_gene: -
v_gene: TRBV7-2
CDR3aa: CASSPVAGMETQYF

j_gene: TRBJ1-1
d_gene: -
v_gene: TRBV3-1/TRBV3-2
CDR3aa: CASSQQGNTEAFF

j_gene: TRBJ2-2
d_gene: -
v_gene: TRBV11-2
CDR3aa: CASSLRGTLGQTNTGELFF

j_gene: TRBJ2-7
d_gene: TRBD1
v_gene: TRBV10-3
CDR3aa: CAIGGQGPSERKYF

j_gene: TRBJ1-4
d_gene: TRBD1
v_gene: TRBV7-9
CDR3aa: CASSADRTNEKLFF

j_gene: TRBJ1-1
d_gene: -
v_gene: TRBV9
CDR3aa: CASSSSHSGRPEAFF

j_gene: TRBJ2-7
d_gene: -
v_gene: TRBV11-2
CDR3aa: CASSLLTGGGGYEQYF

j_gene: TRBJ2-7
d_gene: -
v_gene: TRBV7-9
CDR3aa: CASSQDKYEQYF

j_gene: TRBJ2-7
d_gene: TRBD2
v_gene: TRBV28
CDR3aa: CASSPTGGGSYEQYF

j_gene: TRBJ2-3
d_gene: -
v_gene: TRBV12-3/TRBV12-4
CDR3aa: CASTPFTDTQYF

j_gene: TRBJ2-5
d_gene: -
v_gene: TRBV3-1/TRBV3-2
CDR3aa: CASSRVLAQETQYF

j_gene: TRBJ2-3
d_gene: TRBD2
v_gene: TRBV4-2
CDR3aa: CASSQTGTSGTDTQYF

j_gene: TRBJ1-1
d_gene: TRBD1
v_gene: TRBV14
CDR3aa: CASSPRDRPNTEAFF

j_gene: TRBJ1-4
d_gene: TRBD1
v_gene: TRBV6-5
CDR3aa: CASSVDRGNNEKLFF

j_gene: TRBJ1-2
d_gene: -
v_gene: TRBV4-3
CDR3aa: CASSQDPGRENGYTF

j_gene: TRBJ2-1
d_gene: TRBD2
v_gene: TRBV29-1
CDR3aa: CSEGTSGLLNEQFF

j_gene: TRBJ2-5
d_gene: TRBD2
v_gene: TRBV10-3
CDR3aa: CAIRQGLAGGSGTQYF

j_gene: TRBJ2-7
d_gene: -
v_gene: TRBV28
CDR3aa: CASSLPGVNEQYF

j_gene: TRBJ2-5
d_gene: TRBD2
v_gene: TRBV2
CDR3aa: CASSEGTSGRRRETQYF

j_gene: TRBJ1-1
d_gene: -
v_gene: TRBV5-1
CDR3aa: CASSLDGRRTGEAFF

j_gene: TRBJ2-7
d_gene: -
v_gene: TRBV28
CDR3aa: CASSFLSEQYF

j_gene: TRBJ2-1
d_gene: -
v_gene: TRBV18
CDR3aa: CASWIPGGNEQFF

j_gene: TRBJ2-5
d_gene: TRBD2
v_gene: TRBV12-5
CDR3aa: CASGPAGPARGLETQYF

j_gene: TRBJ2-7
d_gene: -
v_gene: TRBV6-1
CDR3aa: CASSDPGYEQYF

j_gene: TRBJ2-1
d_gene: TRBD2
v_gene: TRBV9
CDR3aa: CASSVEASGGASEQFF

j_gene: TRBJ2-1
d_gene: TRBD2
v_gene: TRBV5-1
CDR3aa: CASSLETSGRAFYNEQFF

j_gene: TRBJ2-7
d_gene: TRBD2
v_gene: TRBV4-1
CDR3aa: CASSPLFTSGTSEQYF

j_gene: TRBJ1-2
d_gene: TRBD1
v_gene: TRBV6-5
CDR3aa: CASSYGTGEVYGYTF

j_gene: TRBJ1-2
d_gene: TRBD1
v_gene: TRBV7-2
CDR3aa: CASSIGQGRGYTF

j_gene: TRBJ2-1
d_gene: TRBD2
v_gene: TRBV18
CDR3aa: CASSPGGRDNEQFF

j_gene: TRBJ2-7
d_gene: TRBD1
v_gene: TRBV5-8
CDR3aa: CASSSFGTGTYEQYF

j_gene: TRBJ2-7
d_gene: -
v_gene: TRBV10-3
CDR3aa: CAISEATLSYEQYF